This record covers a single T cell receptor (beta chain). The data were taken from a study of control samples from healthy donors and cancer patients. Trimming took 4 bases from V and 2 from J, leaving 12 bases between them. This CDR3 region has 14 residues. Germline V gene sequence: CDR1 SGHRS, CDR2 YFSETQ. TCRdb's table, derived via immunoSEQ multiplex PCR, lists solely in-frame clones and lacks some. The sample yields 100,000 to 150,000 clones, just under 95% seen once. This clonotype was obtained from a man between 18 and 29 years old in good health. This sequence joins TRBV5-1 and TRBJ1-1; TRBD1 is a possible D gene (6 bases). The material sequenced was blood. As DNA, the CDR3 is TGCGCCAGCAGCCAACAGGGCCCAAACACTGAAGCTTTCTTT. It codes for CASSQQGPNTEAFF.